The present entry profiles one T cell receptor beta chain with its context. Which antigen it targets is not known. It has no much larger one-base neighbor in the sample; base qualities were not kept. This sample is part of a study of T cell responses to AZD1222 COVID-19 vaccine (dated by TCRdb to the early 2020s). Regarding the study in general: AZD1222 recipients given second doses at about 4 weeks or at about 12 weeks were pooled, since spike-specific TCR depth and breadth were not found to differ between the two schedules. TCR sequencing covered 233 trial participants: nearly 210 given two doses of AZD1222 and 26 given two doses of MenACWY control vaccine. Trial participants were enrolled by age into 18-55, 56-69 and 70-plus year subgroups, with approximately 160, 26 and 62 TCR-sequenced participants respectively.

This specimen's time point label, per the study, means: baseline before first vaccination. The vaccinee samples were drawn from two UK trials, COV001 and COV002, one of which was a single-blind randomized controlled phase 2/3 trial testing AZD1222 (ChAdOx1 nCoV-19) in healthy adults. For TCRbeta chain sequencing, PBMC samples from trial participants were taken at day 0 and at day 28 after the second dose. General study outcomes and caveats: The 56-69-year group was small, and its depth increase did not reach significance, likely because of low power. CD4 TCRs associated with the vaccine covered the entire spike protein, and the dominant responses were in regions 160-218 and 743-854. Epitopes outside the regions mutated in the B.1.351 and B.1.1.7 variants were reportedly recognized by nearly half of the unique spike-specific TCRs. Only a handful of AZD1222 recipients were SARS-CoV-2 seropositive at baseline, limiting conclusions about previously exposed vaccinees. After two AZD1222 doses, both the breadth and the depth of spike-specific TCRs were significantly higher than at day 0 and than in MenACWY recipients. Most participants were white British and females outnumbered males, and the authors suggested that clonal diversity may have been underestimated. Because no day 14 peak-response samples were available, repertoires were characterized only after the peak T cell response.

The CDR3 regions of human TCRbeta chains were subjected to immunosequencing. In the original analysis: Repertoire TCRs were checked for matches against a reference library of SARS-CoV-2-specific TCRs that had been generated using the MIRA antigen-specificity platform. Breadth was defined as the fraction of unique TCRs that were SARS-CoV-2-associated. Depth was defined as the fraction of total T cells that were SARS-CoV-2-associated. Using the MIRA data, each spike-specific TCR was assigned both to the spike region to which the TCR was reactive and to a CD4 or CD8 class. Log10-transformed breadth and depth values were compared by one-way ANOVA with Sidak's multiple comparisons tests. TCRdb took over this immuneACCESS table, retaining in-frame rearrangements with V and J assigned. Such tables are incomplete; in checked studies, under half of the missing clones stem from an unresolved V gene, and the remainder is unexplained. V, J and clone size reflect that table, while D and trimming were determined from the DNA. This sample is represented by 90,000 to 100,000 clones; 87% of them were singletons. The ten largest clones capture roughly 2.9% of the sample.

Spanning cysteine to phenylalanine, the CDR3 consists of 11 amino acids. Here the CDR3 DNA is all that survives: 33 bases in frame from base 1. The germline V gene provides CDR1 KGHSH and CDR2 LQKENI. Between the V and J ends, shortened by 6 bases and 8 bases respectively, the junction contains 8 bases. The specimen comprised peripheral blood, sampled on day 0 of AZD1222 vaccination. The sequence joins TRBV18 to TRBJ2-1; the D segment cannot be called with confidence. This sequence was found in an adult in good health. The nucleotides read TGTGCCAGCTCTGACAAATATGAGCAGTTCTTC. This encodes CASSDKYEQFF.